What follows are 3 T cell receptor beta chains derived from one specimen sequenced in a study of T cell clusters in autoimmune cytopenias. TRB amplification used around 260 ng of peripheral blood genomic DNA. TRB rearrangements were amplified by touch-down multiplex PCR with mixed TRB-A/B primers. From the multiplex PCR reads, TCRdb lists one entry per CDR3 protein and no DNA. The sample totals about 15,000 distinct CDR3 sequences. Another study also made use of these data, one on T cell repertoires in aging, cancer and after chemotherapy.

Sequenced sample: peripheral blood. The receptors were sampled from a human donor in good health.

CDR3 in amino acids: CASSLPGTRHREQFF. The chain has TRBV12-3 or TRBV12-4 and TRBJ2-1; TCRdb indicates TRBD2, and absent DNA this call remains unverified. The CDR3 loop spans 15 amino acids.

This clonotype is deemed medium-sized (0.01 to 0.1%) by its frequency. This chain joins TRBV11-1 and TRBJ2-2; TCRdb proposes TRBD2, but this gene call is untestable without DNA. The CDR3 has 15 residues. CDR1 is SGHAT, CDR2 FQDESV, per germline (reference sequence). This CDR3 reads CASSLVNGRAWELFF.

The V and J genes are TRBV15 and TRBJ2-5. The CDR3 totals 12 residues. Germline V lookup: CDR1 LNHNV, CDR2 YYDKDF (reference sequence). The CDR3 sequence: CATSRDRRTQYF.